This T cell receptor beta chain came from a study of Ad26.COV2.S vaccination and SARS-CoV-2 variants. Study in general: Ad26.COV2.S shots went into the muscle once or twice, 56 days apart.

Study results and limitations: The TCR breadth and depth analyses may have understated or missed part of the total T cell responses.

Treatment reported: some 20 received Ad26.COV2.S at low or high dose, single or two shots; about 5 received placebo; per-sample allocation not given. The study sampled participants on day 63 after the first vaccine or placebo injection. Boston provided a donor who was an adult aged 18-55 years. The data were produced by immunoSEQ multiplex PCR, yet TCRdb's version contains in-frame clones alone and is incomplete. The sample yields hundreds of thousands of clones, roughly nine tenths seen once. Concerning this clone itself: Its target is not known.

This CDR3 is 15 amino acids long. Per germline, CDR1 SGDLS and CDR2 YYNGEE. V was trimmed by 6 bases and J by 3 bases, leaving 18 bases between them. This receptor was identified in a person between 18 and 65 years old who received the Ad26.COV2.S COVID-19 vaccine or a placebo. V gene TRBV9 combines with J gene TRBJ1-2; tentative D call: TRBD1 (6 bases). The sample in question was peripheral blood, obtained in a trial of Ad26.COV2.S vaccine versus placebo. The CDR3 DNA is TGTGCCAGCAACCGCCCGACAGGTCTCGACTATGGCTACACCTTC. Its translation: CASNRPTGLDYGYTF.